One and the same sample provided the 25 T cell receptor beta chains below, sequenced in a study of blood T cell repertoires in COVID-19. The protocol was immunoSEQ multiplex PCR, while the TCRdb copy is restricted to in-frame clones and leaves out a portion. Of almost 350,000 clones in the sample, 88% are singletons; the top ten hold 0.95% to 1.1%. Material: PBMCs or T cells enriched from blood (not recorded which). Receptors were obtained from a woman aged 25 to 45 who had been exposed to COVID-19.

V gene TRBV9 combines with J gene TRBJ2-1; TRBD2 is a possible D gene (6 bases). The CDR3 has 15 residues. Trimming removed 4 bases at V and 0 bases at J, with 11 bases between. Germline V CDR1 and CDR2: SGDLS, YYNGEE. CDR3 region: CASSSPGSSYNEQFF. In nucleotides, the CDR3 is TGTGCCAGCAGCTCCCCCGGGAGCTCCTACAATGAGCAGTTCTTC.

The chain combines TRBV6-5 with TRBJ1-4; D is ambiguous. Germline CDR1 reads MNHEY; CDR2 reads SVGAGI. The CDR3 spans 14 residues. The germline V and J ends were trimmed by 4 bases and 10 bases, with 16 bases remaining between them. The CDR3 sequence is CASSSSQQLGKLFF. In DNA, the CDR3 is TGTGCCAGCAGTTCGTCGCAACAGTTAGGAAAACTGTTTTTT.

The chain has TRBV5-8 and TRBJ1-5; D may be TRBD1 (5 bases). In germline, CDR1 is SGHTS, CDR2 YDEGEE. The CDR3 spans 14 residues. Trimming took off 4 bases at V and 5 bases at J, with 13 bases between the two ends. The CDR3 region is CASSEGTADQPQHF. The CDR3 nucleotides are TGTGCCAGCAGCGAAGGGACTGCAGATCAGCCCCAGCATTTT. The full variable domain, with the rest looked up from reference TRBV5-8 and TRBJ1-5, is EAGVTQSPTHLIKTRGQQATLRCSPISGHTSVYWYQQALGLGLQFLLWYDEGEERNRGNFPPRFSGRQFPNYSSELNVNALELEDSALYLCASSEGTADQPQHFGDGTRLSIL.

This sequence joins TRBV7-2 and TRBJ2-5, with 7 positions matching TRBD2. This CDR3 is 11 amino acids long. Trimming took 9 bases from V and 5 from J; bases not matched to a gene: 3. In germline, CDR1 is SGHTA, CDR2 FQGNSA. CDR3: CARRLAETQYF. The CDR3 nucleotides read TGTGCCAGGAGACTAGCCGAGACCCAGTACTTC.

The chain is built from TRBV7-9 and TRBJ2-3, with 7 nucleotides matching TRBD2. The V gene end was trimmed by 2 bases and the J gene end by 0 bases; junction bases not matched to a gene: 2. CDR1 is SEHNR, CDR2 FQNEAQ, per germline (reference sequence). The CDR3 sequence is 15 residues long. For the CDR3, the DNA is TGTGCCAGCAGCTTATCTAGCGGCAGCACAGATACGCAGTATTTT. This gives the protein CASSLSSGSTDTQYF.

This clone was picked up one time. V usage is TRBV29-1 and J usage is TRBJ2-7; a weak D match, TRBD2 (6 bases). Trimming removed 4 bases at V and 2 bases at J, with 15 bases between. The CDR3 runs to 14 residues. Germline values: CDR1 SQVTM, CDR2 ANQGSEA. The CDR3 region is CSVADSGIPYEQYF. The CDR3 nucleotides read TGCAGCGTTGCGGATAGCGGCATACCCTACGAGCAGTACTTC.

This chain uses TRBV5-1 with TRBJ2-1, with 8 positions matching TRBD2. The CDR3 sequence is 14 residues long. The junction had 5 bases not matched to a gene; V was cut back by 3 bases and J by 6 bases. Germline loops: CDR1 SGHRS, CDR2 YFSETQ. The CDR3 bases are TGCGCCAGCAGCTCACCGGGAGGGCCCAATGAGCAGTTCTTC. Protein sequence: CASSSPGGPNEQFF.

This chain links TRBV30 with TRBJ2-2; no reliable D call. V dropped 2 bases and J dropped 5 bases, with 9 bases sitting between them. The CDR3 has 13 amino acids. Per germline, CDR1 GTSNPN and CDR2 SVGIG (reference sequence). The CDR3 sequence: CAWSNGWTGELFF. CDR3 nucleotides: TGTGCCTGGAGTAACGGGTGGACCGGGGAGCTGTTTTTT. Combining the CDR3 with reference TRBV30 and TRBJ2-2 gives the whole variable domain SQTIHQWPATLVQPVGSPLSLECTVEGTSNPNLYWYRQAAGRGLQLLFYSVGIGQISSEVPQNLSASRPQDRQFILSSKKLLLSDSGFYLCAWSNGWTGELFFGEGSRLTVL.

The genes are TRBV12-3 or TRBV12-4 and TRBJ2-1, with D possibly matching TRBD1 (5 bases). This CDR3 contains 12 residues. The V and J ends lost 6 bases and 8 bases respectively, with 11 bases between them. The CDR3 region has the DNA TGTGCCAGCAGCACAAAGGGGCATGAGCAGTTCTTC. It yields the protein CASSTKGHEQFF.

This chain connects TRBV2 to TRBJ1-5; 7 positions match TRBD1. This CDR3 has 16 amino acids. CDR1 and CDR2 (germline): SNHLY, FYNNEI. V was pared by 1 base and J by 0 bases, with 3 bases of the junction left unmatched. This CDR3 is CASSEGQGRSNQPQHF. CDR3 nucleotides: TGTGCCAGCAGTGAAGGACAGGGTCGTAGCAATCAGCCCCAGCATTTT.

The genes are TRBV7-6 and TRBJ1-4; the match to TRBD1 covers 7 bases. With 2 bases clipped from V and 5 bases from J, the junction kept 14 bases outside the gene matches. Germline V lookup: CDR1 SGHVS, CDR2 FNYEAQ. CDR3 length: 18 residues. In DNA, the CDR3 is TGTGCCAGCAGCTTATTCATTCCCCTGGACAGGAGGAATGAAAAACTGTTTTTT. Residues: CASSLFIPLDRRNEKLFF.

The J gene is TRBJ2-3, the V gene TRBV5-4, with D hard to call. This CDR3 comprises 17 residues. Germline V gene sequence: CDR1 SGHNT, CDR2 YYREEE (reference sequence). V lost 4 bases to trimming and J lost 0 bases, with 18 bases between them. Written as DNA, the CDR3 is TGTGCCAGCAGCACGGAATGGGCCCGATCTAGCACAGATACGCAGTATTTT. This encodes CASSTEWARSSTDTQYF.

The chain combines TRBV3-1 (or the pseudogene TRBV3-2) with TRBJ1-2; the D gene is possibly TRBD1 (6 bases). Germline values: CDR1 LGHDT, CDR2 YNNKEL (reference sequence). With 0 bases removed from V and 0 bases from J, the gap between germline ends came to 11 bases. This CDR3 spans 16 amino acids. CDR3: CASSQDSGATNYGYTF. The CDR3 DNA reads as TGTGCCAGCAGCCAAGACTCAGGGGCCACTAACTATGGCTACACCTTC.

The chain couples TRBV14 to TRBJ2-2; a weak D match, TRBD1 (6 bases). Germline lookup yields CDR1 SGHDN and CDR2 FVKESK. The length of the CDR3 is 15 residues. The V and J ends lost 6 bases and 6 bases respectively, with 17 bases between them. CDR3 bases: TGTGCCAGCAGTACGATTACAGGGTACTCCGGGGAGCTGTTTTTT. Amino acid sequence: CASSTITGYSGELFF.

The chain is built from TRBV19 and TRBJ2-5; D remains ambiguous. Deletions cut 6 bases from V and 0 bases from J, with 5 bases between. The germline gives CDR1 LNHDA, CDR2 SQIVND (reference sequence). There are 12 residues in the CDR3. The CDR3 is CASSTDQETQYF. The CDR3 DNA is TGTGCCAGTAGCACAGACCAAGAGACCCAGTACTTC.

V is TRBV20-1 and J is TRBJ2-3; D gene unclear. With 3 bases removed from V and 2 bases from J, the gap between germline ends came to 12 bases. CDR1 is DFQATT, CDR2 SNEGSKA, per germline (reference sequence). The CDR3 has 14 residues. CDR3 sequence reads: CSASGANPTDTQYF. CDR3 DNA sequence: TGCAGTGCTAGTGGAGCGAATCCCACAGATACGCAGTATTTT.

This clone came up a few times. The rearrangement uses TRBV12-5 and TRBJ2-5; 8 nucleotides line up with TRBD2. The CDR3 consists of 15 residues. Germline trimming cut 6 bases from V and 5 bases from J; bases unmatched to any gene: 11. From germline, CDR1 is LGHNT and CDR2 FRNRAP. CDR3 residues: CASGAGATKAETQYF. The DNA of the CDR3 is TGTGCTAGTGGAGCGGGAGCGACGAAAGCGGAGACCCAGTACTTC.

Only a few counts were recorded for this clone. The gene calls are TRBV5-1 and TRBJ1-4, with TRBD1 as a possible D gene (5 bases). Germline lookup yields CDR1 SGHRS and CDR2 YFSETQ. The CDR3 runs to 16 residues. Trimming left V 6 bases short and J 0 bases short, with 15 bases between. The CDR3 DNA reads as TGCGCCAGCACCCGCACAGGAGTCGCAACTAATGAAAAACTGTTTTTT. This sequence encodes CASTRTGVATNEKLFF. Combining the CDR3 with reference TRBV5-1 and TRBJ1-4 gives the whole variable domain KAGVTQTPRYLIKTRGQQVTLSCSPISGHRSVSWYQQTPGQGLQFLFEYFSETQRNKGNFPGRFSGRQFSNSRSEMNVSTLELGDSALYLCASTRTGVATNEKLFFGSGTQLSVL.

The chain combines TRBV28 with TRBJ2-7; the match to TRBD2 covers 8 bases. In germline, CDR1 is MDHEN, CDR2 SYDVKM. V trimming: 6 bases; J trimming: 2 bases; junction bases outside the gene matches: 9. The CDR3 is 15 residues long. CDR3 loop: CASRLSGSTPYEQYF. The CDR3, as DNA: TGTGCCAGCAGACTGAGCGGGAGCACGCCCTACGAGCAGTACTTC.

V usage is TRBV29-1 and J usage is TRBJ1-3; D not resolved. CDR3 length: 13 residues. The V end was cut by 1 base, the J end by 4 bases, with 8 bases between. The germline V gene encodes CDR1 SQVTM and CDR2 ANQGSEA. CDR3 DNA: TGCAGCGTTGAAGGATACGGGGGAAACACCATATATTTT. The encoded protein is CSVEGYGGNTIYF.

CDR3 protein: CASSQTVVNEQFF. CDR3 DNA: TGTGCCAGCAGCCAAACTGTCGTAAATGAGCAGTTCTTC. The rearrangement links TRBV3-1 (or the pseudogene TRBV3-2) to TRBJ2-1; D is unclear. The germline V and J ends were trimmed by 2 bases and 7 bases, with 9 bases remaining between them. CDR1 and CDR2 (germline): LGHDT, YNNKEL (reference sequence). This CDR3 has 13 residues.

This chain uses TRBV3-1 (or the pseudogene TRBV3-2) with TRBJ2-2; 8 bases align to TRBD2. CDR3 length: 15 residues. Trimming removed 1 base from V and 8 bases from J; junction bases left unmatched: 6. The V gene's germline CDR1 is LGHDT and CDR2 YNNKEL (reference sequence). CDR3 coding DNA: TGTGCCAGCAGCCAAGGTCTTAGCGGGGTTGGGGAGCTGTTTTTT. Protein sequence: CASSQGLSGVGELFF.

V gene TRBV6-5 combines with J gene TRBJ1-1; TRBD1 matches 9 bases. Losses at the gene ends were 2 bases for V and 8 bases for J; bases not matched to a gene: 3. This CDR3 is 13 amino acids long. CDR1 and CDR2 from the germline V gene are MNHEY and SVGAGI. CDR3 in DNA: TGTGCCAGCAGTTACCCAGGGACAGGGGAAGCTTTCTTT. Translating it yields CASSYPGTGEAFF.

Details on this clone: Other DNA sequences from this sample encode an identical CDR3 as well. The genes are TRBV18 and TRBJ1-5; D is perhaps TRBD1 (6 bases). The V gene lost 2 bases and the J gene lost 0 bases, with 8 bases spanning the gap. CDR1 and CDR2 from the germline V gene are KGHSH and LQKENI. The CDR3 consists of 15 residues. The CDR3 DNA is TGTGCCAGCTCACCAAGGGGGTATAGCAATCAGCCCCAGCATTTT. Its translation: CASSPRGYSNQPQHF.

The chain combines TRBV19 with TRBJ2-3; 8 nucleotides agree with TRBD1. The ends lost 7 bases at V and 4 bases at J; junction bases unmatched: 4. CDR1 and CDR2 (germline): LNHDA, SQIVND (reference sequence). CDR3 length: 13 amino acids. CDR3 in DNA: TGTGCCAGTAACAGGGGGACGGCAGATACGCAGTATTTT. Its protein is CASNRGTADTQYF. Combining the CDR3 with reference TRBV19 and TRBJ2-3 gives the whole variable domain DGGITQSPKYLFRKEGQNVTLSCEQNLNHDAMYWYRQDPGQGLRLIYYSQIVNDFQKGDIAEGYSVSREKKESFPLTVTSAQKNPTAFYLCASNRGTADTQYFGPGTRLTVL.